A selection of T cell receptor beta chains follows, all from one sample in a study of blood T cell repertoires in COVID-19. Repertoires were generated with immunoSEQ multiplex PCR, while TCRdb's copy carries only in-frame clones and drops some. The sample holds around 300,000 clones; roughly nine tenths are singletons and the top ten take 2.5% to 3%. What was sequenced was PBMCs or T cells enriched from blood (not recorded which). All receptors come from a woman aged 50 to 60 who had recovered from COVID-19. Each CDR3 is given with its conserved first and last residue. The D gene is left open where the match is weak. Size is omitted from some rows. Given values are once, few, many or a class for expanded clones.

>TRBV3-1/TRBV3-2|TRBD1|NA|15|TRBJ1-1
TGTGCCAGCAGCACCCGGACAGGGCGGAACACTGAAGCTTTCTTT
CASSTRTGRNTEAFF
>TRBV18|NA|NA|15|TRBJ2-7
TGTGCCAGCTCACCACTTGGAGGGGGCTTGAACGAGCAGTACTTC
CASSPLGGGLNEQYF
>TRBV3-1/TRBV3-2|NA|NA|11|TRBJ2-5
TGTGCCAGCAGCTTCCCGTCGACTCAGTACTTC
CASSFPSTQYF
>TRBV4-3|NA|NA|18|TRBJ2-2
TGCGCCAGCAGCCCATTCTCCCCGGGACTGACAAACACCGGGGAGCTGTTTTTT
CASSPFSPGLTNTGELFF
>TRBV27|TRBD1|once|15|TRBJ1-6
TGTGCCAGCGCCCCTTCGGGACAGCATAATTCACCCCTCCACTTT
CASAPSGQHNSPLHF
>TRBV12-5|NA|NA|14|TRBJ2-1
TGTGCTAGTGGTTTGGGAGAGGCGGGTAATGAGCAGTTCTTC
CASGLGEAGNEQFF
>TRBV4-2|TRBD2|NA|14|TRBJ2-7
TGTGCCAGCAGCCAAGGCGGGGGAGCCTACGAGCAGTACTTC
CASSQGGGAYEQYF
>TRBV10-3|TRBD1|NA|15|TRBJ1-6
TGTGCCATCAGCCAGGGGGACAGGGGCTCGTCACCCCTCCACTTT
CAISQGDRGSSPLHF
>TRBV6-5|TRBD1|NA|14|TRBJ2-1
TGTGCCAGCAGTTACGGGGGACAGGTCTCTGAGCAGTTCTTC
CASSYGGQVSEQFF
>TRBV6-5|TRBD1|once|15|TRBJ1-3
TGTGCCAGTAACCCGAGGGACAGAACTGGAAACACCATATATTTT
CASNPRDRTGNTIYF
>TRBV4-3|TRBD2|once|17|TRBJ2-2
TGCGCCAGCAGCCAACTACTAGCGGGAGAGGACACCGGGGAGCTGTTTTTT
CASSQLLAGEDTGELFF
>TRBV6-2/TRBV6-3|TRBD2|NA|17|TRBJ2-3
TGTGCCAGCAGTTTTTTTAGCGGGGATTTCTACACAGATACGCAGTATTTT
CASSFFSGDFYTDTQYF
>TRBV30|NA|NA|15|TRBJ2-1
TGTGCCTGGAGCCCACCCGGGGGCGGGAGCTATGAGCAGTTCTTC
CAWSPPGGGSYEQFF
>TRBV5-4|NA|NA|14|TRBJ1-1
TGTGCCAGCAGCTTCCCGGACAGATCCACTGAAGCTTTCTTT
CASSFPDRSTEAFF
>TRBV28|NA|NA|17|TRBJ1-1
TGTGCCAGCAGTCCCCTCAGCGGGAATGATCTGAACACTGAAGCTTTCTTT
CASSPLSGNDLNTEAFF
>TRBV15|TRBD1|NA|15|TRBJ2-3
TGTGCCACCAGCGGGACAGGGATACGCACAGATACGCAGTATTTT
CATSGTGIRTDTQYF
>TRBV5-1|NA|NA|13|TRBJ1-2
TGCGCCAGCAGCCCAGGTTCTAACTATGGCTACACCTTC
CASSPGSNYGYTF